The 20 T cell receptor beta chains in this list originate from one sample, sequenced in a study of response to subunit inactivated influenza vaccine. TCRdb recomputed calls from the RT-PCR reads with MiXCR, one row per CDR3 protein. The data show over 800,000 distinct CDR3 sequences, about 20% seen once. Sample: PBMCs from blood, taken less than 6 days after vaccination. All receptors derive from a man aged 45-65 years who received an inactivated influenza vaccine.

This chain uses TRBV5-6 with TRBJ1-5; D unresolved. This CDR3 region has 13 residues. V lost 4 bases to trimming and J lost 6 bases, with 11 bases between them. Looked up from germline, CDR1 is SGHDT and CDR2 is YYEEEE. CDR3 sequence (DNA): TGTGCCAGCAGCCCGGGGAATGGTCAGCCCCAGCATTTT. Its protein is CASSPGNGQPQHF.

At least ten counts were recorded for this clonotype. This chain connects TRBV2 to TRBJ1-1; TRBD1 matches 11 bases. Trimming took 3 bases from V and 1 from J; bases not matched to a gene: 13. Germline-derived CDR1 and CDR2 are SNHLY and FYNNEI. The CDR3 consists of 19 residues. The CDR3: CASSEIALDRGLENTEAFF. In DNA, the CDR3 is TGTGCCAGCAGTGAGATAGCGTTGGACAGGGGGCTGGAGAACACTGAAGCTTTCTTT.

This chain connects TRBV21-1 to TRBJ2-7; TRBD2 is the table's D call, not checked against the DNA. TRBV21-1 is a pseudogene. CDR3 length: 16 amino acids. CDR3 sequence: CASSKASSGGTYEQYF. The DNA for the CDR3 is TGTGCCAGCAGCAAAGCATCTAGCGGGGGAACATACGAGCAGTACTTC.

The chain uses TRBV6-2 or TRBV6-3 and TRBJ2-1; TRBD1 agrees at 10 bases. There are 16 residues in the CDR3. V was clipped by 6 bases and J by 0 bases; unmatched bases: 5. Germline values: CDR1 MNHEY, CDR2 SVGEGT. The CDR3 DNA reads TGTGCCAGCAGGGGGACAGGGGCTAGCTCCTACAATGAGCAGTTCTTC. It is translated as CASRGTGASSYNEQFF.

The rearrangement links TRBV20-1 to TRBJ1-5; D remains ambiguous. Germline V gene sequence: CDR1 DFQATT, CDR2 SNEGSKA (reference sequence). V was clipped by 8 bases and J by 4 bases, with 12 bases between them. The CDR3 covers 12 residues. CDR3: CSILPLNQPQHF. The CDR3 nucleotides are TGCAGTATCCTGCCCCTTAATCAGCCCCAGCATTTT.

This clonotype was found a few times. The rearrangement joins TRBV4-2 to TRBJ2-7, with 9 bases fitting TRBD1. The germline V gene has CDR1 LGHNA and CDR2 YNFKEQ. Unmatched junction bases numbered 2, after V lost 3 bases and J lost 2 bases. CDR3 length equals 14 residues. CDR3 loop: CASSQNRGPYEQYF. The CDR3 nucleotides read TGTGCCAGCAGCCAGAACAGGGGGCCCTACGAGCAGTACTTC.

This chain uses TRBV6-5 with TRBJ2-7, with D perhaps matching TRBD1 (5 bases). CDR1 and CDR2 (germline): MNHEY, SVGAGI. V was cut by 1 base and J by 5 bases, with 12 bases left in between. The CDR3 contains 14 residues. The CDR3 sequence: CASSYLTDGHEQYF. The CDR3 DNA reads TGTGCCAGCAGTTACTTGACAGACGGCCACGAGCAGTACTTC.

Only a few counts were recorded for this clonotype. The rearrangement uses TRBV2 and TRBJ2-2, with TRBD2 identical over 9 bases. The CDR3 spans 13 residues. With V trimmed by 7 bases and J by 3 bases, 0 bases remained unmatched. CDR1 and CDR2 from the germline V gene are SNHLY and FYNNEI. This chain's CDR3 is CASIAGDTGELFF. The CDR3 DNA follows: TGTGCCAGCATAGCGGGAGACACCGGGGAGCTGTTTTTT. Drawing the rest from reference TRBV2 and TRBJ2-2, the complete variable domain is EPEVTQTPSHQVTQMGQEVILRCVPISNHLYFYWYRQILGQKVEFLVSFYNNEISEKSEIFDDQFSVERPDGSNFTLKIRSTKLEDSAMYFCASIAGDTGELFFGEGSRLTVL.

This clonotype was counted ten times or more. A read error may account for a junction end that differs from germline. This rearrangement joins TRBV5-1 to TRBJ1-1; a possible D gene is TRBD1 (5 bases). CDR1 and CDR2 from the germline V gene are SGHRS and YFSETQ. The CDR3 spans 14 residues. The CDR3 spells CASSLSGQNTEAFF. The CDR3 DNA reads TGTGCCAGCAGTTTATCAGGACAGAACACTGAAGCTTTCTTT.

This clonotype was picked up a small number of times. This chain uses TRBV30 with TRBJ2-7, with TRBD1 as a possible D gene (6 bases). Trimming pared 4 bases from V and 6 bases from J, leaving 19 bases between. Per the germline V gene, CDR1 is GTSNPN and CDR2 is SVGIG (reference sequence). This CDR3 has 14 residues. The CDR3 nucleotides are TGTGCCTGGACAGAGGGGACAAGGGGAAGCGAGCAGTACTTC. Translation gives CAWTEGTRGSEQYF. The variable domain in full, completed from reference TRBV30 and TRBJ2-7, reads SQTIHQWPATLVQPVGSPLSLECTVEGTSNPNLYWYRQAAGRGLQLLFYSVGIGQISSEVPQNLSASRPQDRQFILSSKKLLLSDSGFYLCAWTEGTRGSEQYFGPGTRLTVT.

This clonotype showed up just a few times. The chain recombines TRBV9 with TRBJ1-6; weak D call: TRBD1 (6 bases). The V end lost 6 bases, the J end lost 4 bases, and 14 bases lay between the germline ends. The CDR3 spans 15 residues. Germline CDR1 SGDLS, CDR2 YYNGEE. The CDR3 loop is CASTRGGGYNSPLHF. CDR3 DNA sequence: TGTGCCAGCACCCGCGGGGGCGGATATAATTCACCCCTCCACTTT.

The table lists this clonotype with a few counts. The genes are TRBV9 and TRBJ1-2; TRBD1 matches at 9 bases. From germline, CDR1 is SGDLS and CDR2 YYNGEE. The ends lost 2 bases at V and 8 bases at J; junction bases unmatched: 7. CDR3 length: 14 residues. CDR3 DNA: TGTGCCAGCAGCGTCGGGACAGGGAGGCTCGGCTACACCTTC. Its protein product is CASSVGTGRLGYTF.

Here the CDR3 reads CASSQSAGLQETQYF. As DNA, the CDR3 is TGTGCCAGCAGCCAATCAGCGGGTCTCCAAGAGACCCAGTACTTC. V usage is TRBV16 and J usage is TRBJ2-5; D perhaps matches TRBD2 (6 bases). V lost 0 bases, J lost 1 base, and 9 bases lay in between. This CDR3 is 15 amino acids long. CDR1 is KGHSY and CDR2 is FQNENV in the germline V gene.

There are a few counts of this clonotype. The V and J genes are TRBV6-5 and TRBJ2-3, with 12 positions matching TRBD2. This CDR3 contains 15 residues. Germline CDR1 is MNHEY and CDR2 is SVGAGI. J was trimmed by 5 bases and V by 6 bases; bases with no gene match: 6. In nucleotides, the CDR3 is TGTGCCAGCAGGTTACTAGCGGGGGGAGAAGATACGCAGTATTTT. Its translation: CASRLLAGGEDTQYF.

The rearrangement links TRBV5-1 to TRBJ1-1; D is possibly TRBD1 (5 bases). CDR1 is SGHRS and CDR2 is YFSETQ in the germline V gene. The V gene lost 0 bases and the J gene lost 2 bases, with 11 bases spanning the gap. The CDR3 length is 15 residues. The CDR3 here is CASSLEGGVNTEAFF. For the CDR3, the DNA is TGCGCCAGCAGCTTGGAAGGAGGGGTTAACACTGAAGCTTTCTTT.

The rearrangement links TRBV7-9 to TRBJ2-2, with TRBD2 as a possible D gene (6 bases). The germline V and J ends were trimmed by 11 bases and 3 bases, with 16 bases remaining between them. The CDR3 contains 14 residues. CDR1 SEHNR and CDR2 FQNEAQ come from the germline V gene (reference sequence). This CDR3 is CAGRRGDYTGELFF. The DNA of the CDR3 is TGTGCCGGGAGACGCGGGGACTACACCGGGGAGCTGTTTTTT. Drawing the rest from reference TRBV7-9 and TRBJ2-2, the complete variable domain is DTGVSQNPRHKITKRGQNVTFRCDPISEHNRLYWYRQTLGQGPEFLTYFQNEAQLEKSRLLSDRFSAERPKGSFSTLEIQRTEQGDSAMYLCAGRRGDYTGELFFGEGSRLTVL.

This clonotype was seen a handful of times. The rearrangement joins TRBV11-2 to TRBJ1-2; 9 positions match TRBD1. In germline, CDR1 is SGHAT, CDR2 FQNNGV. Unmatched junction bases numbered 6, after V lost 2 bases and J lost 8 bases. The CDR3 length is 14 residues. Here the CDR3 DNA reads TGTGCCAGCAGCTTAACACAGGGGGCATGGGGCTACACCTTC. Residues: CASSLTQGAWGYTF.

V is TRBV6-5 and J is TRBJ2-2; possible D gene TRBD2, 5 bases. Trimming took off 2 bases at V and 8 bases at J, with 12 bases between the two ends. CDR3 length: 14 residues. Looked up from germline, CDR1 is MNHEY and CDR2 is SVGAGI. CDR3 coding DNA: TGTGCCAGCAGTTACCCCGGGGTGGGTGGGGAGCTGTTTTTT. This encodes CASSYPGVGGELFF.

Many counts were recorded for this clonotype. This chain uses TRBV12-3 or TRBV12-4 with TRBJ1-1; D gene unclear. Trimming removed 1 base from V and 6 bases from J, with 6 bases in between. The CDR3 contains 12 residues. In DNA form, the CDR3 reads TGTGCCAGCAGTTTAGGGGCCGCTGAAGCTTTCTTT. Its protein is CASSLGAAEAFF.

V and J are TRBV7-2 and TRBJ1-4, with a tentative D call TRBD1 (5 bases). Germline CDR1 SGHTA, CDR2 FQGNSA. Trimming took off 5 bases at V and 3 bases at J, with 16 bases between the two ends. The CDR3 spans 16 residues. This CDR3 is CASSELPGPANEKLFF. For the CDR3, the DNA is TGTGCCAGCAGCGAACTTCCGGGGCCGGCTAATGAAAAACTGTTTTTT.